The 22 T cell receptor beta chains in this list originate from one sample, sequenced in a study of blood T cell repertoires in COVID-19. Clones were read by immunoSEQ multiplex PCR, and TCRdb kept only the in-frame ones, dropping some. The sample lists around 240,000 clones; around 87% were seen once. Material for sequencing was peripheral blood. All receptors derive from a woman aged 25 to 39 who had recovered from COVID-19.

The chain has TRBV5-4 and TRBJ2-2, with D perhaps TRBD2 (7 bases). The CDR3 runs 17 residues. V was clipped by 0 bases and J by 2 bases, with 14 bases between them. Germline V lookup: CDR1 SGHNT, CDR2 YYREEE (reference sequence). DNA of the CDR3: TGTGCCAGCAGCTTGGGGACGGGGGGCCCTAACACCGGGGAGCTGTTTTTT. It codes for CASSLGTGGPNTGELFF.

This chain links TRBV27 with TRBJ2-5; TRBD2 aligns across 9 bases. The trim removed 2 bases at V and 5 bases at J, leaving 9 bases unmatched. This CDR3 is 16 amino acids long. Germline V CDR1 and CDR2: MNHEY, SMNVEV (reference sequence). Written as DNA, the CDR3 is TGTGCCAGCAGTTTAAATATAGCGGGGGCCGCTGAGACCCAGTACTTC. It codes for CASSLNIAGAAETQYF.

The chain employs TRBV5-1 and TRBJ2-3; 7 nucleotides align to TRBD2. Germline loops: CDR1 SGHRS, CDR2 YFSETQ. V gave up 4 bases and J gave up 1 base; unmatched junction bases: 12. CDR3 length equals 17 residues. The DNA of the CDR3 is TGCGCCAGCAGCCCCCTCCCATCGGGACTACGCACAGATACGCAGTATTTT. Its translation is CASSPLPSGLRTDTQYF.

CDR3 DNA sequence: TGCGCCAGCAGTTGCAGGGAATCTGAAGCTTTCTTT. Translated, it gives CASSCRESEAFF. The chain couples TRBV23-1 to TRBJ1-1, with a possible D match to TRBD1 (5 bases). TRBV23-1 is treated as an ORF (open reading frame) with a function not yet certain. The CDR3 spans 12 residues. V lost 5 bases, J lost 6 bases, and 10 bases lay in between.

The chain recombines TRBV6-2 or TRBV6-3 with TRBJ2-5, with 7 bases matching TRBD2. The germline V gene encodes CDR1 MNHEY and CDR2 SVGEGT. CDR3 length equals 14 residues. Germline trimming cut 5 bases from V and 3 bases from J; bases unmatched to any gene: 6. CDR3 amino acids: CASSRVSGEETQYF. As DNA, the CDR3 is TGTGCCAGCAGTCGAGTGAGCGGGGAAGAGACCCAGTACTTC.

The chain employs TRBV6-2 or TRBV6-3 and TRBJ1-1, with 8 bases identical to TRBD1. The CDR3 contains 17 residues. Trimming took 6 bases from V and 3 from J; bases not matched to a gene: 15. Germline CDR1 reads MNHEY; CDR2 reads SVGEGT. CDR3 DNA: TGTGCCAGCAGCTCACCCTACAACCCGGACAGGGACACTGAAGCTTTCTTT. Translating it yields CASSSPYNPDRDTEAFF.

The chain joins TRBV5-1 to TRBJ2-1, with TRBD2 matching 11 bases. With V trimmed by 4 bases and J by 0 bases, 3 bases remained unmatched. The germline V gene encodes CDR1 SGHRS and CDR2 YFSETQ. This CDR3 contains 16 residues. The CDR3 region is CASSASGGSSYNEQFF. DNA for the CDR3: TGCGCCAGCAGCGCTAGCGGGGGGAGCTCCTACAATGAGCAGTTCTTC.

This chain connects TRBV5-5 to TRBJ1-1; 8 bases agree with TRBD1. The CDR3 covers 19 residues. V lost 0 bases, J lost 2 bases, and 15 bases stayed unmatched. Germline loops: CDR1 SGHKS, CDR2 YYEKEE (reference sequence). The CDR3 sequence: CASSLVLLTGVGSNTEAFF. The DNA of the CDR3 is TGTGCCAGCAGCTTGGTTCTCTTGACAGGGGTGGGGTCCAACACTGAAGCTTTCTTT.

This clone was seen only a few times. The sample carries other DNA sequences with the same CDR3. The chain joins TRBV3-1 (or the pseudogene TRBV3-2) to TRBJ2-2; D not resolved. This CDR3 contains 11 residues. Germline CDR1 reads LGHDT; CDR2 reads YNNKEL (reference sequence). The germline V and J ends were trimmed by 6 bases and 4 bases, with 3 bases remaining between them. CDR3 sequence reads: CASSLTGELFF. CDR3 DNA: TGTGCCAGCAGTCTCACCGGGGAGCTGTTTTTT.

The CDR3 DNA is TGTGCCAGCAGAAGCCTTACTCGAAACTACAATGAGCAGTTCTTC. It is translated as CASRSLTRNYNEQFF. This chain links TRBV6-4 with TRBJ2-1; D uncertain. With 6 bases removed from V and 3 bases from J, the gap between germline ends came to 15 bases. This CDR3 is built from 15 residues. Germline-derived CDR1 and CDR2 are MRHNA and SNTAGT.

The chain carries TRBV5-6 and TRBJ1-4; TRBD1 aligns across 8 bases. The germline CDR1 and CDR2 sequences are SGHDT and YYEEEE. This CDR3 contains 15 residues. Trimming at V came to 3 bases and at J to 7 bases, leaving 8 bases not matched to a gene. Written as DNA, the CDR3 is TGTGCCAGCAGCTACTGGACAGGGTTGAGTGAAAAACTGTTTTTT. Translating gives CASSYWTGLSEKLFF.

V usage is TRBV6-5 and J usage is TRBJ2-4; 9 bases are shared with TRBD1. Germline loops: CDR1 MNHEY, CDR2 SVGAGI. V lost 7 bases to trimming and J lost 7 bases; unmatched junction nucleotides: 8. This CDR3 has 14 residues. CDR3 in DNA: TGTGCCAGCACTTCGGGACAGGGAGAGAACATTCAGTACTTC. Protein sequence: CASTSGQGENIQYF.

This chain connects TRBV5-4 to TRBJ2-5; 7 nucleotides line up with TRBD2. The junction had 13 bases not matched to a gene; V was cut back by 7 bases and J by 4 bases. Germline-derived CDR1 and CDR2 are SGHNT and YYREEE (reference sequence). This CDR3 is 15 amino acids long. CDR3 nucleotide sequence: TGTGCCAGCGGTTTGCGGGGGACGGTTTTAGAGACCCAGTACTTC. It translates to CASGLRGTVLETQYF.

This clone was observed many times. The V call is TRBV2, the J call TRBJ1-6; D is unresolved. Germline-derived CDR1 and CDR2 are SNHLY and FYNNEI. CDR3 length equals 14 residues. The V end lost 7 bases, the J end lost 3 bases, and 10 bases lay between the germline ends. The CDR3 here is CASTRVFYNSPLHF. In DNA, the CDR3 is TGTGCCAGCACGAGGGTCTTCTATAATTCACCCCTCCACTTT. The full variable domain, in which reference TRBV2 and TRBJ1-6 provide the parts outside the CDR3, is EPEVTQTPSHQVTQMGQEVILRCVPISNHLYFYWYRQILGQKVEFLVSFYNNEISEKSEIFDDQFSVERPDGSNFTLKIRSTKLEDSAMYFCASTRVFYNSPLHFGNGTRLTVT.

The CDR3 DNA reads as TGTGCCAGTCAGGGTACGGAGACCCAGTACTTC. It translates to CASQGTETQYF. J is TRBJ2-5 and V is TRBV6-5, with D perhaps matching TRBD1 (5 bases). Germline V gives CDR1 MNHEY, CDR2 SVGAGI. V lost 9 bases to trimming and J lost 5 bases, with 10 bases between them. This CDR3 has 11 amino acids.

The chain carries TRBV6-5 and TRBJ1-3; 8 bases are shared with TRBD1. J was trimmed by 4 bases and V by 11 bases; bases with no gene match: 10. The CDR3 spans 14 residues. CDR1 is MNHEY and CDR2 is SVGAGI in the germline V gene. This chain's CDR3 is CAGRTGSSGNTIYF. DNA of the CDR3: TGTGCCGGCCGGACAGGGTCTTCGGGAAACACCATATATTTT.

This sequence joins TRBV5-1 and TRBJ1-1; the D is unclear. Germline values: CDR1 SGHRS, CDR2 YFSETQ. Trimming took off 0 bases at V and 4 bases at J, with 4 bases between the two ends. This CDR3 is built from 12 residues. CDR3 nucleotide sequence: TGCGCCAGCAGCTTGGGGCTCACTGAAGCTTTCTTT. Protein sequence: CASSLGLTEAFF.

The chain has TRBV12-3 or TRBV12-4 and TRBJ2-5; no clear D. The CDR3 is 11 amino acids. The V end lost 5 bases, the J end lost 2 bases, and 3 bases lay between the germline ends. The CDR3 DNA sequence: TGTGCCAGCAGTCGGCAAGAGACCCAGTACTTC. Its protein product is CASSRQETQYF.

V and J are TRBV10-1 and TRBJ1-1; maybe TRBD1 (5 bases). The germline V gene encodes CDR1 WNHNN and CDR2 SYGVQD (reference sequence). Deletions cut 5 bases from V and 2 bases from J, with 15 bases between. This CDR3 is built from 15 residues. CDR3 residues: CASSYKRRGNTEAFF. Written as DNA, the CDR3 is TGCGCCAGCAGTTACAAGAGGAGGGGTAACACTGAAGCTTTCTTT.

The gene calls are TRBV10-3 and TRBJ2-5; 16 nucleotides line up with TRBD2. CDR3 length: 16 amino acids. Germline values: CDR1 ENHRY, CDR2 SYGVKD. The V and J ends lost 5 bases and 11 bases, in that order; junction bases with no gene match: 11. The CDR3 coding sequence is TGTGCCATCAGTCCAACTCCGGGACTAGCGGGGGGGCCGCAGTACTTC. Amino acids: CAISPTPGLAGGPQYF.

The rearrangement links TRBV18 to TRBJ2-2, with D possibly matching TRBD1 (5 bases). CDR1 and CDR2 from the germline V gene are KGHSH and LQKENI. The V end lost 5 bases, the J end lost 4 bases, and 8 bases lay between the germline ends. The CDR3 is 13 amino acids. CDR3 coding DNA: TGTGCCAGCTCAGAGACAGCCACCGGGGAGCTGTTTTTT. As protein: CASSETATGELFF.

This sequence joins TRBV7-9 and TRBJ2-2, with 10 bases fitting TRBD2. The germline V gene has CDR1 SEHNR and CDR2 FQNEAQ (reference sequence). With V trimmed by 5 bases and J by 2 bases, 8 bases remained unmatched. The CDR3 spans 17 residues. CDR3 protein: CASSRPRTSGNTGELFF. As DNA, the CDR3 is TGTGCCAGCAGCCGACCGCGGACTAGCGGTAACACCGGGGAGCTGTTTTTT.